The rows below give T cell receptor beta chains drawn from one sample of a study of blood T cell repertoires in COVID-19. Only in-frame clones appear in the TCRdb table, and some are missing; sequencing was by immunoSEQ multiplex PCR. The table includes hundreds of thousands of clones, over 80% detected once. The sequenced sample was PBMCs or T cells enriched from blood (not recorded which). These receptors all stem from a man aged 50 or older who had been exposed to COVID-19. Each CDR3 is given with its conserved first and last residue. The order of the fields is V gene, J gene, D gene, CDR3 protein. The D gene is left open where the match is weak.

>TRBV5-1|TRBJ1-5|-
CASSLGAGNQPQHF
>TRBV27|TRBJ2-7|-
CASSAKGYGEQYF
>TRBV24-1|TRBJ2-5|TRBD1
CATSPRDRGWARETQYF
>TRBV14|TRBJ2-3|-
CASSHRLRDTQYF
>TRBV6-5|TRBJ1-1|-
CASSYDRRVNTEAFF
>TRBV19|TRBJ2-1|-
CASRPRKGYNEQFF
>TRBV28|TRBJ2-3|TRBD1
CASSKSGQGWVGTDTQYF
>TRBV5-8|TRBJ1-5|-
CASSFLGQSLNSNQPQHF
>TRBV19|TRBJ1-1|-
CASSIQNTNTEAFF
>TRBV5-1|TRBJ1-1|-
CASSFDGRGNTEAFF
>TRBV5-1|TRBJ2-1|-
CASSLRSGVGSYNEQFF
>TRBV4-2|TRBJ1-2|-
CASSQERGGYGYTF
>TRBV11-3|TRBJ2-5|TRBD1
CASSSQSTGETQYF
>TRBV18|TRBJ1-5|TRBD1
CASSPGQVQPQHF
>TRBV5-1|TRBJ2-3|TRBD2
CASSPSGMWDTQYF
>TRBV7-3|TRBJ2-3|-
CASSLGTSTDTQYF
>TRBV28|TRBJ2-1|-
CASSRNYWASYNEQFF
>TRBV18|TRBJ1-3|-
CASIATHLQGSRNTIYF
>TRBV28|TRBJ1-1|-
CASTATESTEAFF
>TRBV10-1|TRBJ2-2|TRBD2
CASSTRAGREETNTGELFF
>TRBV7-3|TRBJ2-1|TRBD1
CASSPTGGHYNEQFF
>TRBV15|TRBJ1-1|-
CATSRVGGNTEAFF
>TRBV25-1|TRBJ1-5|-
CASSGQIGTSGSYQPQHF
>TRBV6-4|TRBJ1-1|-
CASSDSSNTEAFF
>TRBV2|TRBJ1-6|TRBD1
CASRGATGGLIGSPLHF
>TRBV9|TRBJ1-2|-
CASSTNPGYGYTF
>TRBV18|TRBJ1-6|TRBD1
CASSPTGDNSPLHF
>TRBV7-9|TRBJ2-3|TRBD1
CASSHRDRVTDTQYF
>TRBV3-1/TRBV3-2|TRBJ1-3|-
CASSLGARGNTIYF
>TRBV29-1|TRBJ2-7|TRBD1
CSVLRDSSYEQYF
>TRBV3-1/TRBV3-2|TRBJ2-1|TRBD1
CASSETRQGRGFF
>TRBV2|TRBJ2-2|-
CASRAGTVNTGELFF
>TRBV18|TRBJ2-7|TRBD1
CASSPPGQGVGEQYF
>TRBV9|TRBJ1-2|-
CASSVNIGSVNYGYTF
>TRBV5-1|TRBJ2-3|-
CASSLGQTDTQYF